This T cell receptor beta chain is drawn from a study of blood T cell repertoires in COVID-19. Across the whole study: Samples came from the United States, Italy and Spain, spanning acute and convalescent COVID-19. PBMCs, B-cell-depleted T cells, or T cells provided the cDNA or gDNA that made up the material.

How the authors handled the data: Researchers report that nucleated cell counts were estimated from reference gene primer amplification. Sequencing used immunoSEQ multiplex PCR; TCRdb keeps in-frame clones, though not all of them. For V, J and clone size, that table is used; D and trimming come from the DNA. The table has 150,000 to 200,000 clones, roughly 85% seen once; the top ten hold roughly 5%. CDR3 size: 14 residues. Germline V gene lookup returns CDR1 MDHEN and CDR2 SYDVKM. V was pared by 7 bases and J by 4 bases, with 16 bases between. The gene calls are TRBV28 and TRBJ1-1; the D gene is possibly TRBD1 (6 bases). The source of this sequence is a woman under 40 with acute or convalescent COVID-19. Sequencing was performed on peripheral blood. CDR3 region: CASTLFDRFTEAFF. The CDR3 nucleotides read TGTGCCAGCACCCTCTTCGACAGGTTCACTGAAGCTTTCTTT.